The following is a T cell receptor (beta chain) sequence with its context. As yet, its antigen is unknown. This CDR3 comprises 13 residues. Germline values: CDR1 SGHTA, CDR2 FQGNSA. V lost 5 bases to trimming and J lost 2 bases, with 10 bases between them. These data belong to a study of response to subunit inactivated influenza vaccine. TCRdb re-derived calls from the RT-PCR reads in MiXCR, one entry per CDR3 protein. This table holds hundreds of thousands of distinct CDR3 sequences, 15% to 19% found once. Study-wide results and caveats: Authors suggested seasonal influenza vaccinations each recruit few new T cells.

The clonotype originates from a man aged 50-59 years who received an inactivated influenza vaccine. The chain recombines TRBV7-2 with TRBJ2-7, with no clear D. Sequencing was performed on PBMCs from blood, taken roughly 13 days after vaccination. The DNA for the CDR3 is TGTGCCAGCAGCCGAGGACGGGCCTACGAGCAGTACTTC. As protein: CASSRGRAYEQYF.